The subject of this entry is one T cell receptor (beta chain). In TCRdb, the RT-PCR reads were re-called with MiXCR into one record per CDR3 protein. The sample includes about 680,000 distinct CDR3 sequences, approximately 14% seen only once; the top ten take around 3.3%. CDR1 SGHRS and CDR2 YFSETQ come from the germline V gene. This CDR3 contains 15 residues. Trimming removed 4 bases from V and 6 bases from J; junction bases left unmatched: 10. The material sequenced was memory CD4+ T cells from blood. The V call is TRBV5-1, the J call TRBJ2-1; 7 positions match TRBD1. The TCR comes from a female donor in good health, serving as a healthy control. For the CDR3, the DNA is TGCGCCAGCAGCACCGCGACACAGGGGAGCAATGAGCAGTTCTTC. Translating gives CASSTATQGSNEQFF. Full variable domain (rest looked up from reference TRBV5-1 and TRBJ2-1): KAGVTQTPRYLIKTRGQQVTLSCSPISGHRSVSWYQQTPGQGLQFLFEYFSETQRNKGNFPGRFSGRQFSNSRSEMNVSTLELGDSALYLCASSTATQGSNEQFFGPGTRLTVL.